The 26 T cell receptor beta chains presented below share a single source sample, sequenced in a study of CD8+CD57+ T cells in acquired aplastic anemia. Profiling that covered TCR beta VDJ and CDR3 relied on genomic DNA as its template. TCRdb re-called the reads with MiXCR, one entry per CDR3 protein. The repertoire holds roughly 80,000 distinct CDR3 sequences, just over 70% seen once, with about four fifths in the top ten. An expansion of CD8+CD57+ cells by flow cytometry had been shown in patients chosen for sequencing. Material for sequencing was sorted CD4+, CD8+, or CD8+CD57+ T cells (not recorded which) from PBMCs. Receptors were obtained from a human donor with aplastic anemia.

This clonotype has just one count. J is TRBJ1-6 and V is TRBV13; D gene uncertain. V was pared by 6 bases and J by 13 bases, with 10 bases between. CDR1 is PRHDT and CDR2 is FYEKMQ in the germline V gene (reference sequence). CDR3 size: 11 residues. CDR3 in DNA: TGTGCCAGCAGTTTATTCCGGCCCCTCCACTTT. This encodes CASSLFRPLHF.

This clonotype was seen repeatedly, ten times or more. V and J are TRBV5-1 and TRBJ2-1; no reliable D call. The ends were cut back, 0 bases at V and 3 bases at J, with 7 bases in the middle. Germline V gene sequence: CDR1 SGHRS, CDR2 YFSETQ. The CDR3 has 14 residues. Here the CDR3 reads CASSLDYGYNEQFF. The CDR3 bases are TGCGCCAGCAGCTTGGACTATGGCTACAATGAGCAGTTCTTC.

J is TRBJ2-2 and V is TRBV7-2; tentatively, D is TRBD1 (6 bases). V gave up 1 base and J gave up 7 bases, with 10 bases separating them. The germline CDR1 and CDR2 sequences are SGHTA and FQGNSA. The CDR3 sequence is 14 residues long. DNA of the CDR3: TGTGCCAGCAGCTTAGGGGGGCATAACGGGGAGCTGTTTTTT. Protein: CASSLGGHNGELFF. Full variable domain (remainder filled in from reference TRBV7-2 and TRBJ2-2): GAGVSQSPSNKVTEKGKDVELRCDPISGHTALYWYRQSLGQGLEFLIYFQGNSAPDKSGLPSDRFSAERTGGSVSTLTIQRTQQEDSAVYLCASSLGGHNGELFFGEGSRLTVL.

A word on this clonotype: The junction shows a germline mismatch at one end, possibly a read error. J is TRBJ2-2 and V is TRBV7-9; D might be TRBD2 (6 bases). Germline CDR1 reads SEHNR; CDR2 reads FQNEAQ (reference sequence). The CDR3 runs 11 residues. The CDR3: CASSPGSGPVF. CDR3 coding DNA: TGTGCCAGCAGCCCAGGTAGCGGACCCGTTTTT.

This clonotype came up many times. The chain recombines TRBV29-1 with TRBJ2-2; a weak D match, TRBD1 (6 bases). Looked up from germline, CDR1 is SQVTM and CDR2 is ANQGSEA. Trimming took 4 bases from V and 0 from J, leaving 6 bases between them. This CDR3 has 13 residues. The CDR3 sequence: CSVGQANTGELFF. The CDR3 DNA reads TGCAGCGTTGGACAGGCGAACACCGGGGAGCTGTTTTTT.

This rearrangement joins TRBV6-1 to TRBJ2-7, with D possibly being TRBD1 (6 bases). V was trimmed by 2 bases and J by 7 bases, leaving 15 bases between them. CDR3 length equals 14 residues. Germline-derived CDR1 and CDR2 are MNHNS and SASEGT. The CDR3 DNA follows: TGTGCCAGCAGTGAATCAGGGGCCCGGGGAGAGCAGTACTTC. Translated: CASSESGARGEQYF.

The V gene is TRBV2, the J gene TRBJ2-7, with 8 positions matching TRBD1. This CDR3 region has 15 residues. The ends lost 4 bases at V and 6 bases at J; junction bases unmatched: 11. CDR1 is SNHLY, CDR2 FYNNEI, per germline. The CDR3 region has the DNA TGTGCCAGCAGTGTATCGACAGGGGTACTTGGCGAGCAGTACTTC. It is translated as CASSVSTGVLGEQYF.

Concerning this clonotype: Possible read error: a much larger clone is one base away. V gene TRBV11-1 combines with J gene TRBJ2-7; D might be TRBD1 (5 bases). The V gene lost 0 bases and the J gene lost 4 bases, with 10 bases spanning the gap. This CDR3 region has 14 residues. CDR1 and CDR2 from the germline V gene are SGHAT and FQDESV (reference sequence). The CDR3: CASSLAVTGYEQYF. As DNA, the CDR3 is TGTGCCAGCAGCTTAGCGGTAACAGGTTACGAGCAGTACTTC.

This clonotype was detected many times. This chain joins TRBV7-3 and TRBJ1-1, with D perhaps matching TRBD1 (5 bases). CDR3 size: 16 residues. CDR1 and CDR2 (germline): SGHTA, FQGTGA. The V and J ends lost 5 bases and 6 bases respectively, with 22 bases between them. As DNA, the CDR3 is TGTGCCAGCAGCGACACCCAGCAGGGAGTAATCGCTGAAGCTTTCTTT. Translation: CASSDTQQGVIAEAFF.

The chain combines TRBV29-1 with TRBJ2-3; D gene unclear. This CDR3 is 16 amino acids long. Per the germline V gene, CDR1 is SQVTM and CDR2 is ANQGSEA. V shed 6 bases and J shed 4 bases, with 23 bases lying between them. The CDR3 DNA sequence: TGCAGCGTACTTTTAGGGCAGGCTAGATTGGCAGATACGCAGTATTTT. Translating gives CSVLLGQARLADTQYF.

This clonotype was observed a few times. This chain uses TRBV7-9 with TRBJ2-7; 8 nucleotides line up with TRBD1. Germline V CDR1 and CDR2: SEHNR, FQNEAQ (reference sequence). CDR3 size: 12 residues. Losses at the gene ends were 6 bases for V and 6 bases for J; bases not matched to a gene: 4. DNA of the CDR3: TGTGCCAGCAGTGTGGGACAGGCCGAGCAGTACTTC. It yields the protein CASSVGQAEQYF.

The chain has TRBV12-3 or TRBV12-4 and TRBJ2-1, with 10 nucleotides matching TRBD2. The CDR3 has 15 residues. The ends lost 5 bases at V and 15 bases at J; junction bases unmatched: 16. CDR3 sequence: CASSPNSPSGGAPFF. The CDR3, as DNA: TGTGCCAGCAGTCCCAACTCTCCCAGCGGGGGGGCGCCGTTCTTC.

The rearrangement joins TRBV10-3 to TRBJ2-1, with a possible D match to TRBD2 (5 bases). V was pared by 3 bases and J by 4 bases, with 13 bases between. The CDR3 is 15 residues long. Germline V CDR1 and CDR2: ENHRY, SYGVKD. The CDR3 sequence is CAISELGGGYNEQFF. The CDR3 coding sequence is TGTGCCATCAGTGAATTGGGCGGAGGATACAATGAGCAGTTCTTC.

A few counts support this clonotype. The chain employs TRBV7-6 and TRBJ1-2; D remains unclear. This CDR3 has 15 amino acids. V was cut by 5 bases and J by 6 bases, with 19 bases left in between. Germline CDR1 is SGHVS and CDR2 is FNYEAQ. As DNA, the CDR3 is TGTGCCAGCAGCGGAACAATACTCGGGCAGGATGGCTACACCTTC. This translates into CASSGTILGQDGYTF.

This clonotype was recorded at least ten times. This chain joins TRBV13 and TRBJ2-1, with 10 nucleotides matching TRBD2. The J segment lost 7 bases and the V segment lost 8 bases, leaving 8 bases of the junction unmatched. Germline V gene sequence: CDR1 PRHDT, CDR2 FYEKMQ (reference sequence). The CDR3 totals 14 residues. Here the CDR3 DNA reads TGTGCCAGCTTATGGCTAGCGGGGGCAAATGAGCAGTTCTTC. Translated: CASLWLAGANEQFF.

The V gene is TRBV7-9, the J gene TRBJ1-5, with D tentatively TRBD1 (6 bases). CDR3 length: 15 residues. The ends were cut back, 5 bases at V and 3 bases at J, with 14 bases in the middle. CDR1 and CDR2 (germline): SEHNR, FQNEAQ (reference sequence). The CDR3 DNA is TGTGCCAGCAGCGGAGAACAGGGTTACAATCAGCCCCAGCATTTT. Translation gives CASSGEQGYNQPQHF. Drawing the rest from reference TRBV7-9 and TRBJ1-5, the complete variable domain is DTGVSQNPRHKITKRGQNVTFRCDPISEHNRLYWYRQTLGQGPEFLTYFQNEAQLEKSRLLSDRFSAERPKGSFSTLEIQRTEQGDSAMYLCASSGEQGYNQPQHFGDGTRLSIL.

The rearrangement links TRBV5-1 to TRBJ1-4, with D possibly being TRBD1 (5 bases). V was shortened by 4 bases and J by 3 bases, with 16 bases between the two germline ends. The V gene's germline CDR1 is SGHRS and CDR2 YFSETQ. This CDR3 spans 16 amino acids. The CDR3 DNA reads TGCGCCAGCAGCGAGAGGGGTTCGTTTCCTAATGAAAAACTGTTTTTT. Translated, it gives CASSERGSFPNEKLFF. Based on the CDR3 plus reference TRBV5-1 and TRBJ1-4, the full variable domain is KAGVTQTPRYLIKTRGQQVTLSCSPISGHRSVSWYQQTPGQGLQFLFEYFSETQRNKGNFPGRFSGRQFSNSRSEMNVSTLELGDSALYLCASSERGSFPNEKLFFGSGTQLSVL.

This clonotype was counted between two and nine times. The chain carries TRBV10-2 and TRBJ2-7, with TRBD1 as a possible D gene (6 bases). CDR3 length: 14 amino acids. Germline V CDR1 and CDR2: WSHSY, SAAADI. V lost 8 bases and J lost 0, with 14 bases in between. CDR3: CASRRTVSSYEQYF. CDR3 DNA sequence: TGCGCCAGCCGAAGGACAGTCAGCTCCTACGAGCAGTACTTC.

V gene TRBV4-1 combines with J gene TRBJ1-6, with TRBD1 as a possible D gene (6 bases). Deletions cut 4 bases from V and 6 bases from J, with 16 bases between. Per the germline V gene, CDR1 is MGHRA and CDR2 is YSYEKL. The CDR3 length is 16 residues. The CDR3 DNA reads as TGCGCCAGCAGCCTTGAGGAGGGGGTTAGTAATTCACCCCTCCACTTT. Translation: CASSLEEGVSNSPLHF.

In DNA, the CDR3 is TGTGCCAGCAGTTTGCGGGACAGGGGTCGGGCCCTCCACTTT. It specifies CASSLRDRGRALHF. The chain recombines TRBV2 with TRBJ1-6, with 10 bases matching TRBD1. CDR1 and CDR2 (germline): SNHLY, FYNNEI. J gave up 14 bases and V 5 bases, and 9 bases lay outside the gene matches. The CDR3 has 14 residues.

The chain carries TRBV28 and TRBJ1-3; D ambiguous. V lost 6 bases, J lost 3 bases, and 12 bases lay in between. CDR1 MDHEN and CDR2 SYDVKM come from the germline V gene. This CDR3 spans 14 amino acids. The CDR3 loop reads CASRGDINGNTIYF. DNA of the CDR3: TGTGCCAGCAGAGGAGACATAAATGGAAACACCATATATTTT. Full variable domain (remainder filled in from reference TRBV28 and TRBJ1-3): DVKVTQSSRYLVKRTGEKVFLECVQDMDHENMFWYRQDPGLGLRLIYFSYDVKMKEKGDIPEGYSVSREKKERFSLILESASTNQTSMYLCASRGDINGNTIYFGEGSWLTVV.

Only a few counts were recorded for this clonotype. The chain's CDR3 is CASSFDRLQDTQYF. The CDR3 DNA reads TGTGCCAGCAGCTTCGATCGGTTACAAGATACGCAGTATTTT. The V and J genes are TRBV5-4 and TRBJ2-3, with D uncertain. Germline CDR1 and CDR2: SGHNT and YYREEE (reference sequence). This CDR3 is built from 14 residues. V dropped 2 bases and J dropped 5 bases, with 12 bases sitting between them.

The chain is built from TRBV19 and TRBJ1-5, with D hard to call. Germline V gene lookup returns CDR1 LNHDA and CDR2 SQIVND (reference sequence). This CDR3 contains 13 residues. The V gene lost 0 bases and the J gene lost 12 bases, with 12 bases spanning the gap. Here the CDR3 reads CASSIDLGGNQHF. CDR3 DNA sequence: TGTGCCAGTAGTATAGATCTTGGAGGCAACCAGCATTTT.

The chain carries TRBV20-1 and TRBJ2-7, with TRBD1 identical over 7 bases. The CDR3 covers 13 residues. V lost 6 bases, J lost 12 bases, and 17 bases stayed unmatched. In germline, CDR1 is DFQATT, CDR2 SNEGSKA (reference sequence). CDR3 nucleotides: TGCAGTGCCGAGGGGGTGGACAGGTTGGGGAGGTACTTC. Its translation is CSAEGVDRLGRYF.

The J gene is TRBJ2-3, the V gene TRBV24-1, with 7 bases that match TRBD2. V trimming: 2 bases; J trimming: 3 bases; junction bases outside the gene matches: 7. The germline V gene has CDR1 KGHDR and CDR2 SFDVKD. The length of the CDR3 is 16 residues. The CDR3 DNA sequence: TGTGCCACCAGTGATTCCCACCGGGGGGTAACAGATACGCAGTATTTT. Encoded protein: CATSDSHRGVTDTQYF.

The CDR3 loop reads CATSRTYTGNYGYTF. As DNA, the CDR3 is TGTGCCACCAGCCGAACGTATACGGGGAACTATGGCTACACCTTC. This chain links TRBV15 with TRBJ1-2; D call uncertain. Germline V lookup: CDR1 LNHNV, CDR2 YYDKDF (reference sequence). Trimming removed 5 bases at V and 2 bases at J, with 15 bases between. The CDR3 is 15 amino acids.